Sequencing of this T cell receptor (beta chain) was carried out in a study of T cell responses to AZD1222 COVID-19 vaccine. The germline V gene encodes CDR1 SNHLY and CDR2 FYNNEI. Trimming removed 8 bases at V and 8 bases at J, with 24 bases between. The CDR3 loop spans 15 amino acids. Profiled with immunoSEQ multiplex PCR; TCRdb holds only in-frame clones, not every one. The repertoire holds fewer than 150,000 clones, with 88% as singletons. The TCR sequence derives from an adult who received the AZD1222 COVID-19 vaccine. The chain employs TRBV2 and TRBJ1-2, with unresolved D. Sequenced here: peripheral blood, sampled 28 days after the second AZD1222 dose. CDR3 DNA sequence: TGTGCCAGCCGCGACCCTAGACCGCCAGTCGGGGGCTACACCTTC. Translating it yields CASRDPRPPVGGYTF. Full variable domain (rest looked up from reference TRBV2 and TRBJ1-2): EPEVTQTPSHQVTQMGQEVILRCVPISNHLYFYWYRQILGQKVEFLVSFYNNEISEKSEIFDDQFSVERPDGSNFTLKIRSTKLEDSAMYFCASRDPRPPVGGYTFGSGTRLTVV.